Sequencing of this T cell receptor (beta chain) was carried out in a study of control samples from healthy donors and cancer patients. Assay used: immunoSEQ multiplex PCR; TCRdb lists only in-frame clones, some missing. This table has almost 90,000 clones, roughly 86% appearing once. The CDR3 has 16 residues. Unmatched junction bases numbered 9, after V lost 1 base and J lost 8 bases. The germline V gene encodes CDR1 LGHDT and CDR2 YNNKEL (reference sequence). The clonotype was recovered from a man in his thirties or forties in good health. The sequenced sample was blood. This chain uses TRBV3-1 (or the pseudogene TRBV3-2) with TRBJ2-3; TRBD2 matches at 10 bases. As DNA, the CDR3 is TGTGCCAGCAGCCAAGGAGTTAGCGGGGGGTCGCGTACGCAGTATTTT. This sequence encodes CASSQGVSGGSRTQYF.